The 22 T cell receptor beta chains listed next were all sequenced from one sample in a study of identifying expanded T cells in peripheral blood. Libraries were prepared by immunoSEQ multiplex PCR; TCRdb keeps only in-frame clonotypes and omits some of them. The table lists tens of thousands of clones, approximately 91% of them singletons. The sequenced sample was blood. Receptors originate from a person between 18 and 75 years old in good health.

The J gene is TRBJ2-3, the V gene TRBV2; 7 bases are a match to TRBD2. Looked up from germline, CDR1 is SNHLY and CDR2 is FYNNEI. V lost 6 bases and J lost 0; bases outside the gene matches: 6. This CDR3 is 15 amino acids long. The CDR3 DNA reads TGTGCCAGCAGCTCCGGGACTACTAGCACAGATACGCAGTATTTT. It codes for CASSSGTTSTDTQYF.

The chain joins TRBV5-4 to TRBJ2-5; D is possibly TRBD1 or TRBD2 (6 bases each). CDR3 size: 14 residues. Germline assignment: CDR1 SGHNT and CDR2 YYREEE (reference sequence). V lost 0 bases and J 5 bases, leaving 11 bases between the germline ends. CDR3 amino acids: CASSLDRRGETQYF. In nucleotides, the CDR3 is TGTGCCAGCAGCTTGGATAGGAGGGGGGAGACCCAGTACTTC. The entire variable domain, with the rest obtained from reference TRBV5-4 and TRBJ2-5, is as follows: ETGVTQSPTHLIKTRGQQVTLRCSSQSGHNTVSWYQQALGQGPQFIFQYYREEENGRGNFPPRFSGLQFPNYSSELNVNALELDDSALYLCASSLDRRGETQYFGPGTRLLVL.

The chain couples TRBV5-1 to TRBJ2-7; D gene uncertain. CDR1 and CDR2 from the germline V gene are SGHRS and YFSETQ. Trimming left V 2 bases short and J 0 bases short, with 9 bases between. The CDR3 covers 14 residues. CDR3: CASSFFGSSYEQYF. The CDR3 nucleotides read TGCGCCAGCAGCTTTTTCGGCAGCTCCTACGAGCAGTACTTC.

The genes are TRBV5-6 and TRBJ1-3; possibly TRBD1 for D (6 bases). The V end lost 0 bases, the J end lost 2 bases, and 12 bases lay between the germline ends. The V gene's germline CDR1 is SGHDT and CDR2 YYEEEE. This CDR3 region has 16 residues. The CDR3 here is CASSLGQGLTGNTIYF. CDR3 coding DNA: TGTGCCAGCAGCTTGGGGCAGGGGCTCACTGGAAACACCATATATTTT.

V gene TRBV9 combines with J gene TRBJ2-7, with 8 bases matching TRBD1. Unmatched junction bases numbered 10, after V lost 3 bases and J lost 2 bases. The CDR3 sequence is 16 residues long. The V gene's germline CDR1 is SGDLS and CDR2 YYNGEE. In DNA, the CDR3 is TGTGCCAGCAGCGCACAGCAGGGGGCATTAACCTACGAGCAGTACTTC. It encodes CASSAQQGALTYEQYF.

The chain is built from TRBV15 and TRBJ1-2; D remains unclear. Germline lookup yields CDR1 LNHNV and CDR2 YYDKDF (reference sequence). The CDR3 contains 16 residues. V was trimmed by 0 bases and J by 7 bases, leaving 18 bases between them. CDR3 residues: CATSRDRPGLPGGYTF. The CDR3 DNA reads TGTGCCACCAGCAGAGATAGGCCCGGCCTTCCAGGTGGCTACACCTTC.

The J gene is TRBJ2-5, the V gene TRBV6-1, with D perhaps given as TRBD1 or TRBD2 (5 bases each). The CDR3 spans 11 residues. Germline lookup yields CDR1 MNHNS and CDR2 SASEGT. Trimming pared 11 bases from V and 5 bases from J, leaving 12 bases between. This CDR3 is CAGDRGETQYF. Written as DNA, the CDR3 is TGTGCCGGAGACAGAGGGGAGACCCAGTACTTC.

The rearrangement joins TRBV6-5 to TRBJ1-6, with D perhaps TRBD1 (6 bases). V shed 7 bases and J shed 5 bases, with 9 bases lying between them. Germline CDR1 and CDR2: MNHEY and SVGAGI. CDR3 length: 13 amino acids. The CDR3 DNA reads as TGTGCCAGCAACAGGGTTCATAATTCACCCCTCCACTTT. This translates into CASNRVHNSPLHF.

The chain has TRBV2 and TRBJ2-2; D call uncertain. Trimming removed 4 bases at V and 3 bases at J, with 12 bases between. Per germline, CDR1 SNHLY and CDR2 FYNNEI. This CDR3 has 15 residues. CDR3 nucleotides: TGTGCCAGCAGTGTTACCAGGCCGGACACCGGGGAGCTGTTTTTT. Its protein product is CASSVTRPDTGELFF.

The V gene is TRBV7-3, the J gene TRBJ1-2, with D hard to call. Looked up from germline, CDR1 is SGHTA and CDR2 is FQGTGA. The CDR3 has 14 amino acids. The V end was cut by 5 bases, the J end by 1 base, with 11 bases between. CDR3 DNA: TGTGCCAGCAGCGCCGCGAGTGTTAACTATGGCTACACCTTC. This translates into CASSAASVNYGYTF.

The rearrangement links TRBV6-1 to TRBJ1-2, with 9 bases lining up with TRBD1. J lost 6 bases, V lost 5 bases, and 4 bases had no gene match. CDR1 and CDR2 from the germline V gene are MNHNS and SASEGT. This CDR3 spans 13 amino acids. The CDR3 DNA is TGTGCCAGCAGTTGGGACAGGGTTGATGGCTACACCTTC. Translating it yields CASSWDRVDGYTF.

The CDR3 DNA reads as TGTGCCACCAGCACCCACTCGGGGGTGGAAGCTTTCTTT. Amino acids: CATSTHSGVEAFF. The rearrangement joins TRBV15 to TRBJ1-1, with D possibly being TRBD1 (5 bases). CDR1 and CDR2 from the germline V gene are LNHNV and YYDKDF (reference sequence). With 4 bases removed from V and 8 bases from J, the gap between germline ends came to 14 bases. There are 13 residues in the CDR3.

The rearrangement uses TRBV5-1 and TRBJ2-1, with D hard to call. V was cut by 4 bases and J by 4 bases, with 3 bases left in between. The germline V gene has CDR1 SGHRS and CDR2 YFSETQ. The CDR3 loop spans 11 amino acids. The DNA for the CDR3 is TGCGCCAGCAGCGCTTACAATGAGCAGTTCTTC. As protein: CASSAYNEQFF.

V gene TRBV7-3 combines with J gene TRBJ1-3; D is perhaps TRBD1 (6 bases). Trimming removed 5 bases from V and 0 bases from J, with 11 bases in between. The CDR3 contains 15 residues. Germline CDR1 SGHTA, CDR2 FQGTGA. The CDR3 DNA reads TGTGCCAGCAGCCTAGGGGGGAGCTCTGGAAACACCATATATTTT. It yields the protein CASSLGGSSGNTIYF.

CDR3 nucleotides: TGTGCCAGCAGCTTAGGCAGGGGGCCCTACGAGCAGTACTTC. Translation gives CASSLGRGPYEQYF. This chain joins TRBV13 and TRBJ2-7, with 8 bases aligning to TRBD1. From germline, CDR1 is PRHDT and CDR2 FYEKMQ (reference sequence). This CDR3 spans 14 amino acids. V dropped 0 bases and J dropped 2; count of bases not matched to a gene: 0. Based on the CDR3 plus reference TRBV13 and TRBJ2-7, the full variable domain is AAGVIQSPRHLIKEKRETATLKCYPIPRHDTVYWYQQGPGQDPQFLISFYEKMQSDKGSIPDRFSAQQFSDYHSELNMSSLELGDSALYFCASSLGRGPYEQYFGPGTRLTVT.

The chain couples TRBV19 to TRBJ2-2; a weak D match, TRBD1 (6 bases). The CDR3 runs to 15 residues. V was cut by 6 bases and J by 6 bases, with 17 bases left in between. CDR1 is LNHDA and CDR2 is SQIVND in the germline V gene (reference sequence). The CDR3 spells CASRNRVSVPGELFF. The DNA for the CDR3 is TGTGCCAGTAGGAACAGGGTTTCGGTACCCGGGGAGCTGTTTTTT.

CDR3 protein: CAYRGYNEQFF. The CDR3 DNA follows: TGTGCCTACCGGGGATACAATGAGCAGTTCTTC. The gene calls are TRBV30 and TRBJ2-1; D possibly corresponds to TRBD2 (5 bases). The CDR3 is 11 amino acids. Trimming removed 7 bases at V and 4 bases at J, with 8 bases between. The germline V gene has CDR1 GTSNPN and CDR2 SVGIG (reference sequence).

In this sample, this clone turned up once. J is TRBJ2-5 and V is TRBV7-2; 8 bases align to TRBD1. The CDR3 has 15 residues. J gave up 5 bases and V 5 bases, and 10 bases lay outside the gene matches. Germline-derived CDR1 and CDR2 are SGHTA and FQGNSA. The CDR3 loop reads CASSPGQGFTETQYF. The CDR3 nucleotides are TGTGCCAGCAGCCCCGGACAGGGATTTACGGAGACCCAGTACTTC. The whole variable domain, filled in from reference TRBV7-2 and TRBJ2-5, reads GAGVSQSPSNKVTEKGKDVELRCDPISGHTALYWYRQSLGQGLEFLIYFQGNSAPDKSGLPSDRFSAERTGGSVSTLTIQRTQQEDSAVYLCASSPGQGFTETQYFGPGTRLLVL.

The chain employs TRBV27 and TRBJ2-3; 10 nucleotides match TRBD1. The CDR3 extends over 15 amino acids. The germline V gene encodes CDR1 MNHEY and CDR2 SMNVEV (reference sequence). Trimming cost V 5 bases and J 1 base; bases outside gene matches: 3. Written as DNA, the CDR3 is TGTGCCAGCAGTCTAGACAGGGGGCGCACAGATACGCAGTATTTT. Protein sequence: CASSLDRGRTDTQYF.

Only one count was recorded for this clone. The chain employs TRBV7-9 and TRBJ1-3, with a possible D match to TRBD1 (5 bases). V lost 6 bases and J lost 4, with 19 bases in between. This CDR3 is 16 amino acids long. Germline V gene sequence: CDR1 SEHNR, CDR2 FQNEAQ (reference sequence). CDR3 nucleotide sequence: TGTGCCAGCAGTCATTCGGGGGTTACACGGGGAAACACCATATATTTT. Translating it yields CASSHSGVTRGNTIYF.

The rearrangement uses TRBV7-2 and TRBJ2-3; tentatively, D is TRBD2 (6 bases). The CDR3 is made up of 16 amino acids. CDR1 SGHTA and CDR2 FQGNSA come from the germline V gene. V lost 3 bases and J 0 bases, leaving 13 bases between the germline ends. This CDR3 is CASSFRRAASTDTQYF. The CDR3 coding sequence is TGTGCCAGCAGCTTTCGGAGGGCTGCTAGCACAGATACGCAGTATTTT.

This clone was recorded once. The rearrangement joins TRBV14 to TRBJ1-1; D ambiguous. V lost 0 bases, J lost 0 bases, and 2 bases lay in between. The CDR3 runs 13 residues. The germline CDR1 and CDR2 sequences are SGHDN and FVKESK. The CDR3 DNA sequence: TGTGCCAGCAGCCAAGATGTGAACACTGAAGCTTTCTTT. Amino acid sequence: CASSQDVNTEAFF.